The 18 T cell receptor beta chains below come from one sample, sequenced in a study of regulatory T cells in long-lasting Graves disease. Stated time point: persistent/refractory GD, antithyroid drugs over 5 years with positive TRAb. RNA extracted from PBMCs served as the sequencing template. Investigators prepared the TCR beta libraries by applying iRepertoire HTBI primers and Arm-PCR of CDR3 regions. TCRdb re-derived calls from the multiplex PCR reads in MiXCR, one entry per CDR3 protein. The sample records a few hundred thousand distinct CDR3 sequences, about 20% being singletons. Sequenced material: peripheral blood mononuclear cells (PBMCs), taken when the disease was refractory, from a patient treated with antithyroid drugs. Receptors originate from a female donor with Graves disease.

This clonotype was recorded at least ten times. V usage is TRBV19 and J usage is TRBJ1-5, with D perhaps TRBD1 (6 bases). The V gene's germline CDR1 is LNHDA and CDR2 SQIVND (reference sequence). Between the trimmed V and J ends, which lost 6 bases and 7 bases, there was a span of 16 bases. The CDR3 contains 14 residues. The CDR3 nucleotides are TGTGCCAGTAGCGTCGGGGGGGCTCGACAGCCCCAGCATTTT. Translated: CASSVGGARQPQHF.

This clonotype was observed a handful of times. The chain links TRBV11-2 to TRBJ1-4, with no clear D. The V end was cut by 4 bases, the J end by 8 bases, with 5 bases between. There are 11 residues in the CDR3. From germline, CDR1 is SGHAT and CDR2 FQNNGV. The chain's CDR3 is CASSWKEKLFF. The DNA for the CDR3 is TGTGCCAGCAGCTGGAAAGAAAAACTGTTTTTT. Drawing the rest from reference TRBV11-2 and TRBJ1-4, the complete variable domain is EAGVAQSPRYKIIEKRQSVAFWCNPISGHATLYWYQQILGQGPKLLIQFQNNGVVDDSQLPKDRFSAERLKGVDSTLKIQPAKLEDSAVYLCASSWKEKLFFGSGTQLSVL.

This chain links TRBV5-1 with TRBJ1-1, with no clear D. The V gene's germline CDR1 is SGHRS and CDR2 YFSETQ. The CDR3 is made up of 14 amino acids. Trimming shortened V by 0 bases and J by 0 bases, and 6 bases separated the two germline ends. This chain's CDR3 is CASSLDLLNTEAFF. In DNA, the CDR3 is TGCGCCAGCAGCTTGGATCTACTGAACACTGAAGCTTTCTTT.

The table lists this clonotype with a few counts. The V and J genes are TRBV4-3 and TRBJ2-7; 9 bases are a match to TRBD2. The V segment lost 3 bases and the J segment 4 bases; nucleotides outside the gene matches: 10. The germline V gene encodes CDR1 LGHNA and CDR2 YSLEER. The CDR3 consists of 16 residues. The CDR3 protein is CASSQGLVREGYEQYF. The CDR3 DNA reads TGCGCCAGCAGCCAGGGCTTGGTGCGGGAGGGATACGAGCAGTACTTC.

The sample holds many counts of this clonotype. The chain combines TRBV16 with TRBJ1-1; D is unclear. V lost 0 bases and J lost 0, with 8 bases in between. Germline V CDR1 and CDR2: KGHSY, FQNENV. This CDR3 comprises 15 residues. This CDR3 is CASSQSRSMNTEAFF. The CDR3 nucleotides read TGTGCCAGCAGCCAATCAAGGTCAATGAACACTGAAGCTTTCTTT.

The CDR3, as DNA: TGTGCCAGTACGGGCAACGTTGCATCTGGAAACACCATATATTTT. Translation gives CASTGNVASGNTIYF. The chain is built from TRBV19 and TRBJ1-3; the D is unclear. The CDR3 is 15 amino acids. Trimming removed 7 bases from V and 1 base from J, with 14 bases in between. Germline CDR1 is LNHDA and CDR2 is SQIVND (reference sequence).

The chain is built from TRBV7-9 and TRBJ2-1; no reliable D call. CDR3 length: 15 residues. Trimming took 1 base from V and 9 from J, leaving 16 bases between them. CDR1 is SEHNR, CDR2 FQNEAQ, per germline (reference sequence). The DNA of the CDR3 is TGTGCCAGCAGCTTAGGTTCGACTGCCTATGCTGAGCAGTTCTTC. Its translation: CASSLGSTAYAEQFF.

This clonotype was seen ten or more times. V and J are TRBV11-2 and TRBJ2-5; 14 nucleotides align to TRBD2. The length of the CDR3 is 15 residues. Trimming removed 5 bases from V and 5 bases from J; junction bases left unmatched: 4. Germline assignment: CDR1 SGHAT and CDR2 FQNNGV. The CDR3 nucleotides are TGTGCCAGCAGCCCCGGGACTAGCGGGAGTGAGACCCAGTACTTC. This sequence encodes CASSPGTSGSETQYF.

The rearrangement joins TRBV6-1 to TRBJ1-4; no reliable D call. V dropped 6 bases and J dropped 8 bases, with 22 bases sitting between them. CDR1 and CDR2 from the germline V gene are MNHNS and SASEGT. This CDR3 has 16 residues. The CDR3, as DNA: TGTGCCAGCAGCCCTGGGCGAGCGGCAGTACGAGAAAAACTGTTTTTT. It is translated as CASSPGRAAVREKLFF.

This clonotype was found a few times. An end of the junction differs from the germline gene, which may be a read error. The genes are TRBV3-1 and TRBJ1-5; unclear D gene. Germline CDR1 LGHDT, CDR2 YNNKEL (reference sequence). The length of the CDR3 is 13 residues. The CDR3 sequence: CASSQEENHPQHF. In DNA, the CDR3 is TGTGCCAGCAGCCAAGAGGAAAATCACCCCCAGCATTTT. Complete variable domain (other parts from reference TRBV3-1 and TRBJ1-5): DTAVSQTPKYLVTQMGNDKSIKCEQNLGHDTMYWYKQDSKKFLKIMFSYNNKELIINETVPNRFSPKSPDKAHLNLHINSLELGDSAVYFCASSQEENHPQHFGDGTRLSIL.

The chain recombines TRBV3-1 with TRBJ1-6, with D hard to call. This CDR3 is built from 13 residues. Trimming took off 3 bases at V and 10 bases at J, with 10 bases between the two ends. Looked up from germline, CDR1 is LGHDT and CDR2 is YNNKEL (reference sequence). This CDR3 is CASSQRNDSPLHF. The CDR3 nucleotides read TGTGCCAGCAGCCAGAGGAACGACTCACCCCTCCACTTT.

To note about this clonotype: Possible read error: a much larger clone is one base away. This chain connects TRBV28 to TRBJ2-5, with TRBD2 matching over 8 bases. Germline CDR1 is MDHEN and CDR2 is SYDVKM. V lost 9 bases to trimming and J lost 11 bases; unmatched junction nucleotides: 20. The CDR3 runs 15 residues. Here the CDR3 DNA reads TGTGCCAGTAGGGCGACTAGCGAAAAATACAATGAGCAGTACTTC. Amino acid sequence: CASRATSEKYNEQYF. Supplemented by reference TRBV28 and TRBJ2-5, the full variable domain reads DVKVTQSSRYLVKRTGEKVFLECVQDMDHENMFWYRQDPGLGLRLIYFSYDVKMKEKGDIPEGYSVSREKKERFSLILESASTNQTSMYLCASRATSEKYNEQYFGPGTRLLVL.

This clonotype was observed a few times. The rearrangement links TRBV7-3 to TRBJ1-2; the D is unclear. Germline V gives CDR1 SGHTA, CDR2 FQGTGA. V lost 4 bases and J 8 bases, leaving 26 bases between the germline ends. There are 17 residues in the CDR3. The chain's CDR3 is CASSSEPIGSTQQGYTF. Here the CDR3 DNA reads TGTGCCAGCAGCTCGGAACCCATAGGGTCGACACAGCAAGGCTACACCTTC.

V usage is TRBV30 and J usage is TRBJ1-5; tentative D call: TRBD1 (5 bases). There are 12 residues in the CDR3. Trimming removed 2 bases from V and 16 bases from J, with 18 bases in between. Germline lookup yields CDR1 GTSNPN and CDR2 SVGIG (reference sequence). The chain's CDR3 is CAWSHRGTAKHF. DNA for the CDR3: TGTGCCTGGAGTCATCGTGGGACGGCAAAACATTTT.

The chain is built from TRBV9 and TRBJ2-2; no firm D call. V was cut by 3 bases and J by 6 bases, with 6 bases left in between. The germline V gene encodes CDR1 SGDLS and CDR2 YYNGEE. The CDR3 is made up of 12 amino acids. CDR3 region: CASSDRAGELFF. CDR3 coding DNA: TGTGCCAGCAGCGACCGGGCCGGGGAGCTGTTTTTT.

This clonotype occurred many times. This sequence joins TRBV12-3 or TRBV12-4 and TRBJ1-4; D remains unclear. The CDR3 contains 12 residues. With 6 bases removed from V and 11 bases from J, the gap between germline ends came to 13 bases. The CDR3 DNA follows: TGTGCCAGCAGCGGAGCCGGTGAGAAACTGTTTTTT. It codes for CASSGAGEKLFF.

This clonotype came up a few times. The V and J genes are TRBV12-3 or TRBV12-4 and TRBJ1-1, with 9 bases identical to TRBD1. The CDR3 totals 17 residues. V was clipped by 7 bases and J by 4 bases; unmatched bases: 16. Written as DNA, the CDR3 is TGTGCCAGCACCCCCCAGACAGGGGGATTTTATGCCACTGAAGCTTTCTTT. Protein product: CASTPQTGGFYATEAFF.

This clonotype was recorded at least ten times. The rearrangement links TRBV7-9 to TRBJ2-5, with D perhaps assigned TRBD1 or TRBD2 (5 bases each). The CDR3 sequence is 13 residues long. Germline values: CDR1 SEHNR, CDR2 FQNEAQ (reference sequence). V was cut by 8 bases and J by 5 bases, with 15 bases left in between. Written as DNA, the CDR3 is TGTGCCAGCCAGGCCGGGGCCGGCGAGACCCAGTACTTC. It translates to CASQAGAGETQYF. Drawing the rest from reference TRBV7-9 and TRBJ2-5, the complete variable domain is DTGVSQNPRHKITKRGQNVTFRCDPISEHNRLYWYRQTLGQGPEFLTYFQNEAQLEKSRLLSDRFSAERPKGSFSTLEIQRTEQGDSAMYLCASQAGAGETQYFGPGTRLLVL.